This T cell receptor beta chain was sequenced during a study of T cell responses to AZD1222 COVID-19 vaccine. Whole-study results and caveats: Vaccine-associated CD4 TCRs spanned spike, dominant at 160-218 and 743-854. Scientists sampled the repertoires only once the peak T cell response had passed. The donor group comprised mostly white British people and more females; the analysis possibly underestimated clonal diversity.

Per germline, CDR1 LNHDA and CDR2 SQIVND (reference sequence). V gave up 6 bases and J gave up 7 bases, with 19 bases separating them. The CDR3 is made up of 14 amino acids. In the case of this clone: What it binds is unknown.

TCRdb's copy holds only in-frame clones and misses some; the assay was immunoSEQ multiplex PCR. The data show just over 90,000 clones, 85% to 90% seen once. The sequenced sample was peripheral blood, obtained 28 days after the second AZD1222 dose. The V gene is TRBV19, the J gene TRBJ2-7; possible D gene TRBD2, 5 bases. This receptor was obtained from an adult who received the AZD1222 COVID-19 vaccine. CDR3 in DNA: TGTGCCAGTAGCAAGATGGGTGCCTCGGGGGAGCAGTACTTC. Protein: CASSKMGASGEQYF. The full variable domain, its missing parts supplied by reference TRBV19 and TRBJ2-7, is DGGITQSPKYLFRKEGQNVTLSCEQNLNHDAMYWYRQDPGQGLRLIYYSQIVNDFQKGDIAEGYSVSREKKESFPLTVTSAQKNPTAFYLCASSKMGASGEQYFGPGTRLTVT.